The 16 T cell receptor beta chains below come from one sample, sequenced in a study of cytomegalovirus exposure and HLA in healthy donors. Vbeta (60) and Jbeta (13) primers were used in the PCR. Generated by immunoSEQ multiplex PCR, the TCRdb table keeps only in-frame clones and is missing some. The sample holds about 98,000 clones, 80% to 90% seen once. The sample taken for sequencing was PBMCs. These receptors came from a man between 35 and 55 years old in good health and CMV-seronegative.

In this sample, this clone turned up a few times. V and J are TRBV6-5 and TRBJ2-5; tentatively, D is TRBD2 (7 bases). Trimming removed 3 bases at V and 1 base at J, with 15 bases between. The CDR3 extends over 16 amino acids. Germline assignment: CDR1 MNHEY and CDR2 SVGAGI. The CDR3 reads CASSYRKGGLQETQYF. DNA for the CDR3: TGTGCCAGCAGTTATCGGAAGGGGGGGCTCCAAGAGACCCAGTACTTC.

This clone turned up a few times. The chain employs TRBV30 and TRBJ2-4; 9 nucleotides line up with TRBD1. The germline gives CDR1 GTSNPN, CDR2 SVGIG (reference sequence). The length of the CDR3 is 13 residues. The V segment lost 1 base and the J segment 5 bases; nucleotides outside the gene matches: 0. CDR3 nucleotide sequence: TGTGCCTGGAGTGGGACAGGGGAAAACATTCAGTACTTC. Translation gives CAWSGTGENIQYF. The variable domain in full, completed from reference TRBV30 and TRBJ2-4, reads SQTIHQWPATLVQPVGSPLSLECTVEGTSNPNLYWYRQAAGRGLQLLFYSVGIGQISSEVPQNLSASRPQDRQFILSSKKLLLSDSGFYLCAWSGTGENIQYFGAGTRLSVL.

CDR3 residues: CASSAGGPSTDTQYF. The CDR3 nucleotides are TGTGCCAGCAGCGCCGGGGGTCCTAGCACAGATACGCAGTATTTT. The V call is TRBV6-4, the J call TRBJ2-3; weak D call: TRBD2 (6 bases). V shed 6 bases and J shed 0 bases, with 13 bases lying between them. Germline CDR1 reads MRHNA; CDR2 reads SNTAGT. CDR3 size: 15 residues.

This sequence joins TRBV2 and TRBJ1-1; 8 bases agree with TRBD1. CDR1 is SNHLY, CDR2 FYNNEI, per germline. The CDR3 is made up of 13 amino acids. V was pared by 7 bases and J by 4 bases, with 5 bases of the junction left unmatched. The CDR3 region is CASKSGTGTEAFF. CDR3 in DNA: TGTGCCAGCAAATCTGGGACAGGCACTGAAGCTTTCTTT.

This clone appeared once. V is TRBV18 and J is TRBJ2-1, with 7 bases that match TRBD1. The CDR3 has 16 amino acids. The V and J ends lost 4 bases and 0 bases, in that order; junction bases with no gene match: 6. Germline CDR1 is KGHSH and CDR2 is LQKENI. In DNA form, the CDR3 reads TGTGCCAGCTCACGAAAACAGGGGTTCTCCTACAATGAGCAGTTCTTC. It translates to CASSRKQGFSYNEQFF.

The chain joins TRBV5-1 to TRBJ2-7, with TRBD2 identical over 14 bases. CDR1 is SGHRS and CDR2 is YFSETQ in the germline V gene. This CDR3 region has 19 residues. Trimming took 3 bases from V and 7 from J; bases not matched to a gene: 18. CDR3 sequence (DNA): TGCGCCAGCAGCTCCCACTCGAGACTGACTAGCGGGGGGGCTGGGGAGCAGTACTTC. Residues: CASSSHSRLTSGGAGEQYF.

The chain has TRBV2 and TRBJ1-1, with 10 positions matching TRBD1. This CDR3 spans 13 amino acids. Germline V lookup: CDR1 SNHLY, CDR2 FYNNEI. Trimming removed 6 bases from V and 4 bases from J; junction bases left unmatched: 2. The CDR3 protein is CASRRTGGTEAFF. The CDR3 coding sequence is TGTGCCAGCAGACGGACAGGGGGCACTGAAGCTTTCTTT.

The chain recombines TRBV28 with TRBJ1-3; D gene uncertain. In germline, CDR1 is MDHEN, CDR2 SYDVKM. V lost 2 bases and J 4 bases, leaving 9 bases between the germline ends. CDR3 length: 14 residues. DNA of the CDR3: TGTGCCAGCAGTTTAGCTATGAAAGGAAACACCATATATTTT. Translating it yields CASSLAMKGNTIYF.

This chain uses TRBV6-5 with TRBJ1-1, with D tentatively TRBD1 (6 bases). There are 15 residues in the CDR3. CDR1 is MNHEY and CDR2 is SVGAGI in the germline V gene. V was shortened by 0 bases and J by 3 bases, with 11 bases between the two germline ends. CDR3 amino acids: CASSYSYRVDTEAFF. The CDR3, as DNA: TGTGCCAGCAGTTACTCGTACAGGGTGGACACTGAAGCTTTCTTT.

V gene TRBV5-1 combines with J gene TRBJ2-1, with 8 positions matching TRBD1. CDR3 length: 16 residues. The ends lost 3 bases at V and 6 bases at J; junction bases unmatched: 11. CDR1 is SGHRS, CDR2 YFSETQ, per germline. DNA of the CDR3: TGCGCCAGCAGCTGGCTATCGGACAGGGTAATCAATGAGCAGTTCTTC. It encodes CASSWLSDRVINEQFF.

DNA for the CDR3: TGCGCCAGCAGCTTGGCACTCGATAATTCACCCCTCCACTTT. Residues: CASSLALDNSPLHF. The chain employs TRBV5-1 and TRBJ1-6, with no clear D. The CDR3 contains 14 residues. The germline V and J ends were trimmed by 0 bases and 5 bases, with 6 bases remaining between them. Per germline, CDR1 SGHRS and CDR2 YFSETQ.

Regarding this clone: At one boundary the junction diverges from the germline segment, which might be a read error. This sequence joins TRBV18 and TRBJ2-3; 7 bases match TRBD2. The CDR3 is 20 residues long. Germline lookup yields CDR1 KGHSH and CDR2 LQKENI. The chain's CDR3 is CASSPQPGGTSRPSTDMQYF. As DNA, the CDR3 is TGTGCCAGCTCACCACAACCCGGGGGGACCTCTCGACCTAGCACAGATATGCAGTATTTT.

The chain recombines TRBV19 with TRBJ1-1, with 12 bases fitting TRBD1. The CDR3 length is 16 residues. The J segment lost 4 bases and the V segment lost 5 bases, leaving 8 bases of the junction unmatched. The germline V gene has CDR1 LNHDA and CDR2 SQIVND (reference sequence). CDR3 bases: TGTGCCAGTAGTGATCTCCCGGGACAGGGGGCCACTGAAGCTTTCTTT. Amino acids: CASSDLPGQGATEAFF.

The chain has TRBV28 and TRBJ2-1; D is undetermined. The CDR3 runs to 12 residues. CDR1 is MDHEN, CDR2 SYDVKM, per germline. V lost 4 bases, J lost 6 bases, and 7 bases lay in between. CDR3 sequence reads: CASSSSSNEQFF. CDR3 bases: TGTGCCAGCAGTTCCTCGTCCAATGAGCAGTTCTTC. The full variable domain, its missing parts supplied by reference TRBV28 and TRBJ2-1, is DVKVTQSSRYLVKRTGEKVFLECVQDMDHENMFWYRQDPGLGLRLIYFSYDVKMKEKGDIPEGYSVSREKKERFSLILESASTNQTSMYLCASSSSSNEQFFGPGTRLTVL.

The rearrangement joins TRBV27 to TRBJ2-7, with 7 bases identical to TRBD2. The CDR3 is 16 residues long. The germline V gene encodes CDR1 MNHEY and CDR2 SMNVEV (reference sequence). V shed 0 bases and J 7 bases; nucleotides not matched to a gene: 12. The CDR3 reads CASSLSREGPYGEQYF. DNA for the CDR3: TGTGCCAGCAGTTTATCGAGGGAGGGACCTTACGGAGAGCAGTACTTC.

This clone was detected only a few times. The V gene is TRBV19, the J gene TRBJ2-7, with D unclear. The CDR3 sequence is 16 residues long. CDR1 is LNHDA, CDR2 SQIVND, per germline (reference sequence). V lost 5 bases and J 2 bases, leaving 19 bases between the germline ends. The CDR3 reads CASSPHAGIPPYEQYF. The CDR3 DNA is TGTGCCAGTAGTCCCCACGCAGGAATACCCCCCTACGAGCAGTACTTC.